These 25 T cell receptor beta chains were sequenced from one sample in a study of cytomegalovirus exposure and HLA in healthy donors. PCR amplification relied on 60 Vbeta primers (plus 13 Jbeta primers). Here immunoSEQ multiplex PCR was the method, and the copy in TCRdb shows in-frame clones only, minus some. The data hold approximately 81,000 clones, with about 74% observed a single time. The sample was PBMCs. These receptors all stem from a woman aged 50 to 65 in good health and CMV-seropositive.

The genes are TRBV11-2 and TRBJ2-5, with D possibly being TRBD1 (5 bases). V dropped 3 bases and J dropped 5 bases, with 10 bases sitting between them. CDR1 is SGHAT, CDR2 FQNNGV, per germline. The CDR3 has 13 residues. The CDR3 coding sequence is TGTGCCAGCAGCTTTCAGGGTCGGGAGACCCAGTACTTC. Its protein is CASSFQGRETQYF. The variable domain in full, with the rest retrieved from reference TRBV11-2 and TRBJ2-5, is EAGVAQSPRYKIIEKRQSVAFWCNPISGHATLYWYQQILGQGPKLLIQFQNNGVVDDSQLPKDRFSAERLKGVDSTLKIQPAKLEDSAVYLCASSFQGRETQYFGPGTRLLVL.

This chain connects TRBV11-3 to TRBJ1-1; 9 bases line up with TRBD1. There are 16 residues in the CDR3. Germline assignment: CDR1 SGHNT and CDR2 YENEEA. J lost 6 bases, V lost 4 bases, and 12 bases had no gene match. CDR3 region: CASSSDFGTGLSEAFF. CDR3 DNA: TGTGCCAGCAGCTCAGATTTTGGGACAGGGCTCTCTGAAGCTTTCTTT.

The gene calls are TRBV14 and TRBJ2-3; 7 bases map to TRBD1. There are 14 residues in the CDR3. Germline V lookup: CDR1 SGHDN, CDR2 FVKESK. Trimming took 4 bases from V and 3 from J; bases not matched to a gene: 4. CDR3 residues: CASSRDRATDTQYF. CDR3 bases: TGTGCCAGCAGCCGAGACAGGGCTACAGATACGCAGTATTTT. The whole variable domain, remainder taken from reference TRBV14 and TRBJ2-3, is EAGVTQFPSHSVIEKGQTVTLRCDPISGHDNLYWYRRVMGKEIKFLLHFVKESKQDESGMPNNRFLAERTGGTYSTLKVQPAELEDSGVYFCASSRDRATDTQYFGPGTRLTVL.

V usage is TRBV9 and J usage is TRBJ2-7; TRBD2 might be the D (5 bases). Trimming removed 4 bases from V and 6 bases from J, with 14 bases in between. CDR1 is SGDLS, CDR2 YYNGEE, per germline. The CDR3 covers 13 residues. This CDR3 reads CASSPRAAGEQYF. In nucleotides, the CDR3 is TGTGCCAGCAGCCCGAGGGCTGCGGGCGAGCAGTACTTC.

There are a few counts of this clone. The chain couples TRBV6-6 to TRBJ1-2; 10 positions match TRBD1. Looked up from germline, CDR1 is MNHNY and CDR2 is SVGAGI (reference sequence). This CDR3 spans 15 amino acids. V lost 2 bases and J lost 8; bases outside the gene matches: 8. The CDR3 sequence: CASSYSETGGKGYTF. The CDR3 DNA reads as TGTGCCAGCAGTTACAGCGAGACAGGGGGCAAAGGCTACACCTTC.

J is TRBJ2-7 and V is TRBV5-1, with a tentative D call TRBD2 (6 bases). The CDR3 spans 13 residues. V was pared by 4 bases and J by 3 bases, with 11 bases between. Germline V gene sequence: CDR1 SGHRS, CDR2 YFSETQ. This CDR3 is CASSRFSGYEQYF. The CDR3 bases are TGCGCCAGCAGCCGATTTAGCGGCTACGAGCAGTACTTC.

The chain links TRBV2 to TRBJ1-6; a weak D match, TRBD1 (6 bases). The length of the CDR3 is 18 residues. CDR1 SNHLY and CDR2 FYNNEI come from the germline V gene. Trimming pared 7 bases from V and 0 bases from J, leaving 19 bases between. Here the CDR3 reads CASKALGQPNSYNSPLHF. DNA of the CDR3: TGTGCCAGCAAGGCCCTAGGACAGCCGAACTCCTATAATTCACCCCTCCACTTT.

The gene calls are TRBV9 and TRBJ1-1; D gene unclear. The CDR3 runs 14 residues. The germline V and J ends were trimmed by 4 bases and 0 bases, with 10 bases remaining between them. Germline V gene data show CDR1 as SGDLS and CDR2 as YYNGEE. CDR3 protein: CASSLHAMNTEAFF. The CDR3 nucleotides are TGTGCCAGCAGCCTTCATGCTATGAACACTGAAGCTTTCTTT.

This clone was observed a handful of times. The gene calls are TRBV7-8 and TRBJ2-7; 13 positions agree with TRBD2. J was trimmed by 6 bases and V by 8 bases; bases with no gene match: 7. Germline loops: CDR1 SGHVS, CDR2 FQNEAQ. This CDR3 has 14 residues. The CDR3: CASGTGLAGAEQYF. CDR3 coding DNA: TGTGCCAGCGGGACCGGACTAGCGGGAGCCGAGCAGTACTTC.

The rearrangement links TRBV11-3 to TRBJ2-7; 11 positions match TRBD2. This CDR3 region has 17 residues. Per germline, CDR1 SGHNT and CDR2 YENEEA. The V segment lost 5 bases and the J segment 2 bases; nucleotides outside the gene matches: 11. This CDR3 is CASSQGPGTSGPYEQYF. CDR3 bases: TGTGCCAGCAGCCAAGGCCCTGGGACTAGCGGTCCCTACGAGCAGTACTTC.

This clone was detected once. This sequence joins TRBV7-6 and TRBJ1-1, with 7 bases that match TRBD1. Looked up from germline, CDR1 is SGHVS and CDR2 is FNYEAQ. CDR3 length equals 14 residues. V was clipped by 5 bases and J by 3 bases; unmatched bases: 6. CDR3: CASSPGQGDTEAFF. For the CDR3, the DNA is TGTGCCAGCAGCCCGGGGCAGGGGGACACTGAAGCTTTCTTT.

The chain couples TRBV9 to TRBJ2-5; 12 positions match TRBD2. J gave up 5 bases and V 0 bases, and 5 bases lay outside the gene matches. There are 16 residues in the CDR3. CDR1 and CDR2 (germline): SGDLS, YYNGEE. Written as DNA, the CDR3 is TGTGCCAGCAGCGTAGCTAGCGGGAGGGCGGGGGAGACCCAGTACTTC. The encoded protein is CASSVASGRAGETQYF.

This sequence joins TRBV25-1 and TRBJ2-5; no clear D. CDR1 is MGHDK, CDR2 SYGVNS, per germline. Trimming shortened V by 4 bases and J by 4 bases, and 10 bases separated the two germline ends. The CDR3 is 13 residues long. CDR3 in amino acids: CASSGAVRETQYF. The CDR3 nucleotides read TGTGCCAGCAGTGGAGCTGTCCGAGAGACCCAGTACTTC.

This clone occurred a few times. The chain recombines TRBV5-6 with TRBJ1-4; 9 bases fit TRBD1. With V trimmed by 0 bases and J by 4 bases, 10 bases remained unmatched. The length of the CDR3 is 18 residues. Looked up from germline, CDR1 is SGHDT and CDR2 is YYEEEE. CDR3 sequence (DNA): TGTGCCAGCAGCTTGGAGGGGACGCGGGACAGGGATAATGAAAAACTGTTTTTT. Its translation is CASSLEGTRDRDNEKLFF.

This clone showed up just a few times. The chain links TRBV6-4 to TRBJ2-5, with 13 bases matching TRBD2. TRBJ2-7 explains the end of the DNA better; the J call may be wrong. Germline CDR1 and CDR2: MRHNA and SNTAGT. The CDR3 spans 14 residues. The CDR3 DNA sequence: TGTGCCAGCAGCCGGACTAGCGGGAGTTACGAGCAGTACTTC. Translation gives CASSRTSGSYEQYF.

CDR3 loop: CASSMLAGVGEQYF. The CDR3 DNA reads as TGTGCCAGTAGTATGCTAGCGGGAGTGGGCGAGCAGTACTTC. The chain is built from TRBV19 and TRBJ2-7, with 10 bases that match TRBD2. The CDR3 loop spans 14 amino acids. V shed 3 bases, J shed 6 bases, and the junction held 5 bases outside the gene matches. Germline-derived CDR1 and CDR2 are LNHDA and SQIVND (reference sequence). Full variable domain (outside the CDR3, taken from reference TRBV19 and TRBJ2-7): DGGITQSPKYLFRKEGQNVTLSCEQNLNHDAMYWYRQDPGQGLRLIYYSQIVNDFQKGDIAEGYSVSREKKESFPLTVTSAQKNPTAFYLCASSMLAGVGEQYFGPGTRLTVT.

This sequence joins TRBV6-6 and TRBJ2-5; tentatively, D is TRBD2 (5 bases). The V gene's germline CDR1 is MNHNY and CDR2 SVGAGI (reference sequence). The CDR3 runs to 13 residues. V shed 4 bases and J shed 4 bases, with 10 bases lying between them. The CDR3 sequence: CASSSSEVETQYF. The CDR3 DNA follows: TGTGCCAGCAGTTCCTCGGAGGTAGAGACCCAGTACTTC.

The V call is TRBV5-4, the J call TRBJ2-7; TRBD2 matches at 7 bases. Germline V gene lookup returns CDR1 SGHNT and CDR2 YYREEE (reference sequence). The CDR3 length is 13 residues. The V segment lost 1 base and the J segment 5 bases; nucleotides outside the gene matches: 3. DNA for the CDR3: TGTGCCAGCAGCTTGTCCGGGGGGAACGAGCAGTACTTC. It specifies CASSLSGGNEQYF.

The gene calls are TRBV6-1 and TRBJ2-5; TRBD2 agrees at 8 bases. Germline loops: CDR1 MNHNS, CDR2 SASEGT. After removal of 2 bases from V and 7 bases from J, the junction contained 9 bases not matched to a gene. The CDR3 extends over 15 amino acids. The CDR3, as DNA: TGTGCCAGCAGTGAATCCAGCGGGAGTTTGTGGACCCAGTACTTC. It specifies CASSESSGSLWTQYF.

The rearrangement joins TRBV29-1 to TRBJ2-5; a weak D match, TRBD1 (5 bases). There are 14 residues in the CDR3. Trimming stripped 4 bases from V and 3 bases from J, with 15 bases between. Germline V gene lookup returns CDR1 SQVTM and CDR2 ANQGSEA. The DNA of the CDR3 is TGCAGCGTTGTTCTCCAAAGGGGCGAAGAGACCCAGTACTTC. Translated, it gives CSVVLQRGEETQYF.

CDR3 protein: CASSLNNEQFF. The CDR3 nucleotides are TGTGCCAGCAGCCTAAACAATGAGCAGTTCTTC. This chain connects TRBV9 to TRBJ2-1; no definite D call. There are 11 residues in the CDR3. Trimming took 4 bases from V and 5 from J, leaving 4 bases between them. CDR1 and CDR2 from the germline V gene are SGDLS and YYNGEE.

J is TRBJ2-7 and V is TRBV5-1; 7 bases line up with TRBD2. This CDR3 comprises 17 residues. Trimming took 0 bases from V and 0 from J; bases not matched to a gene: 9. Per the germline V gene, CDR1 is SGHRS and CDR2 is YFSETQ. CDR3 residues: CASSLGGGSVSSYEQYF. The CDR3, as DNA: TGCGCCAGCAGCTTGGGGGGCGGGAGTGTTTCCTCCTACGAGCAGTACTTC.

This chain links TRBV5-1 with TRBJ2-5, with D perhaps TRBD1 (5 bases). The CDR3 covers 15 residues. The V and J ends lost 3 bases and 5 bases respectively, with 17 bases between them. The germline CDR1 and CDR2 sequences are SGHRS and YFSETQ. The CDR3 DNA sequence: TGCGCCAGCAGCTCACCTCAGGGCTTGGAGGAGACCCAGTACTTC. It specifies CASSSPQGLEETQYF.

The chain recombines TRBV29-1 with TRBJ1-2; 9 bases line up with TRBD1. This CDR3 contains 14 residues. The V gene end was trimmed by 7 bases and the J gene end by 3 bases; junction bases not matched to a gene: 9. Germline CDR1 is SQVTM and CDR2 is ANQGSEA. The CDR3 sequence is CSAETGGSHYGYTF. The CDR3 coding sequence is TGCAGCGCGGAAACAGGGGGCTCTCACTATGGCTACACCTTC.

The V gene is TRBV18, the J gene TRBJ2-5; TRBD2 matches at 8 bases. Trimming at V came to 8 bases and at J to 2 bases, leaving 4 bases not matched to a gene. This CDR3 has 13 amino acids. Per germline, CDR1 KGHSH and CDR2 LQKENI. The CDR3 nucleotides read TGTGCCAGCGGAGCGGGAGAGCAAGAGACCCAGTACTTC. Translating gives CASGAGEQETQYF.